The following is a TCR beta chain sequence with its context. Its antigen is currently unknown. Ophthalmopathy patients had moderate-to-severe active disease, CAS ≥3, NOSPECS ≥4, and disease duration under 3 months. PBMCs were derived from 9.5 to 10 ml fresh peripheral blood. Researchers amplified the TCR beta CDR3 regions from RNA transcripts. RT-PCR in the first round (using the HTBI primer set) targeted the TCR CDR3. One entry per CDR3 protein, called by TCRdb with MiXCR from the multiplex PCR reads. This repertoire shows hundreds of thousands of distinct CDR3 sequences, over 15% found once; its top ten account for around 17%. This specimen comes from a study of T cells in Graves' hyperthyroidism and ophthalmopathy. Study-wide results and limits: Expanded thyroid clonotypes (above 0.001) were mostly also found in blood.

The sequenced sample consisted of blood. The source of this sequence is a young woman with Graves' ophthalmopathy.

The CDR3 DNA follows: TGTGCCAGCAGTGGAAGGGGGGTAGTCTTTAGCAATCAGCCCCAGCATTTT. It yields the protein CASSGRGVVFSNQPQHF. The V and J genes are TRBV6-1 and TRBJ1-5; TRBD1 is a possible D gene (6 bases). The V and J ends lost 4 bases and 0 bases respectively, with 16 bases between them. CDR3 length: 17 amino acids. Germline-derived CDR1 and CDR2 are MNHNS and SASEGT.